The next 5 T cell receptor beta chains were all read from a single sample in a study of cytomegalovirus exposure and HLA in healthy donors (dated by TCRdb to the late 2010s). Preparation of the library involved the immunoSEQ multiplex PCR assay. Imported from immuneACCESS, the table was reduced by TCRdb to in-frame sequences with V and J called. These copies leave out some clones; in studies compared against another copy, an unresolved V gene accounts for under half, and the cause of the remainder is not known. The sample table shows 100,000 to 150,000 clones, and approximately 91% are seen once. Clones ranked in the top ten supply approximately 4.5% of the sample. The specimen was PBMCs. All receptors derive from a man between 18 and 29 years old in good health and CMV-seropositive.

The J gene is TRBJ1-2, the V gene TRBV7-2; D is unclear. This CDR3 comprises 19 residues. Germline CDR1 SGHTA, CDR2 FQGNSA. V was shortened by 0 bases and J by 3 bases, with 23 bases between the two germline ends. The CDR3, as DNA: TGTGCCAGCAGCTTAGCCCCCTTCCGTACCCCTAATTCGGACTATGGCTACACCTTC. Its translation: CASSLAPFRTPNSDYGYTF.

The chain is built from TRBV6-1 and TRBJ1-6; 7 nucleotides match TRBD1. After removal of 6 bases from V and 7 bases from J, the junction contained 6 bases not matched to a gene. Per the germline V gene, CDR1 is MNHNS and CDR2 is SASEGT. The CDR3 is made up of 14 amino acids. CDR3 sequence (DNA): TGTGCCAGCAGGGGACAGTTATACAATTCACCCCTCCACTTT. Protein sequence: CASRGQLYNSPLHF.

The chain's CDR3 is CASSTTGGTAYNSPLHF. CDR3 in DNA: TGTGCCAGTAGTACGACAGGGGGCACTGCCTATAATTCACCCCTCCACTTT. The gene calls are TRBV19 and TRBJ1-6; 10 positions agree with TRBD1. Germline V gene lookup returns CDR1 LNHDA and CDR2 SQIVND (reference sequence). V trimming: 4 bases; J trimming: 2 bases; junction bases outside the gene matches: 5. CDR3 length equals 17 residues.

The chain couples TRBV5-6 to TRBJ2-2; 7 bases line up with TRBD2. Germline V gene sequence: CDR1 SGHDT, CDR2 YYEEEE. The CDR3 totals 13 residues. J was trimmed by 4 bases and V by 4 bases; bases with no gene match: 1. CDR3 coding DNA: TGTGCCAGCAGCCCGGGGGGCACCGGGGAGCTGTTTTTT. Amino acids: CASSPGGTGELFF.

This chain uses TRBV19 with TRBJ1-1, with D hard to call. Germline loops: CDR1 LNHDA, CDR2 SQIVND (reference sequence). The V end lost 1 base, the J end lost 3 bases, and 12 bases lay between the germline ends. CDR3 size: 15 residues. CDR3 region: CASSIVRYGDTEAFF. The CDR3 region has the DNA TGTGCCAGTAGTATAGTTAGGTATGGAGACACTGAAGCTTTCTTT. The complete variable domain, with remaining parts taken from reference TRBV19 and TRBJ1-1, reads DGGITQSPKYLFRKEGQNVTLSCEQNLNHDAMYWYRQDPGQGLRLIYYSQIVNDFQKGDIAEGYSVSREKKESFPLTVTSAQKNPTAFYLCASSIVRYGDTEAFFGQGTRLTVV.